The clone carrying this TCR beta chain was seen ten or more times. Its antigen is not identified. The record originates from a study of shared clonotypes between healthy human individuals. Study conclusions and caveats: The generation probabilities recorded for non-shared clonotypes fell below those of clonotypes shared by all four donors.

The data were produced by immunoSEQ multiplex PCR, yet TCRdb's version contains in-frame clones alone and is incomplete. Of about 79,000 clones in the sample, about 63% were seen once. Between the trimmed V and J ends, which lost 0 bases and 3 bases, there was a span of 14 bases. Germline CDR1 is SGHKS and CDR2 is YYEKEE (reference sequence). This CDR3 contains 16 residues. The chain links TRBV5-5 to TRBJ2-3, with D possibly TRBD1 on 5 matching bases. The origin of this receptor is a man in his thirties or forties in good health. Sequences were obtained from memory CD8+ T cells sorted from blood. Subset indicated: CD45RO+ cells pooled with CCR7-negative TemRA cells. The CDR3 loop is CASSLVSPGWTDTQYF. For the CDR3, the DNA is TGTGCCAGCAGCTTGGTCTCCCCAGGGTGGACAGATACGCAGTATTTT.